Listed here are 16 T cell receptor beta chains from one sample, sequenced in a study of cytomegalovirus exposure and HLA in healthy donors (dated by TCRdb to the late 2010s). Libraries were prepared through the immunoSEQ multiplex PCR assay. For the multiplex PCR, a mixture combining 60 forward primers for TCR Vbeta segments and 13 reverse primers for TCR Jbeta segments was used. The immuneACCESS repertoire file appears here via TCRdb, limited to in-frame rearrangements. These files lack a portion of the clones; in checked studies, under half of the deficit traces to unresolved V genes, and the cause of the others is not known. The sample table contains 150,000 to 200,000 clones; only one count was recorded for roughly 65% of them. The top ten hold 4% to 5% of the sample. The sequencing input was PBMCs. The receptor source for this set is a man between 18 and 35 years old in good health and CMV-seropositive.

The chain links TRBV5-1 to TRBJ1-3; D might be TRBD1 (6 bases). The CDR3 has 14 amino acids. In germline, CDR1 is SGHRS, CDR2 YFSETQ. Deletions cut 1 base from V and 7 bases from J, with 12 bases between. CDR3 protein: CASSLSQGKNTIYF. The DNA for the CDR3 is TGCGCCAGCAGCTTGAGTCAGGGGAAGAACACCATATATTTT.

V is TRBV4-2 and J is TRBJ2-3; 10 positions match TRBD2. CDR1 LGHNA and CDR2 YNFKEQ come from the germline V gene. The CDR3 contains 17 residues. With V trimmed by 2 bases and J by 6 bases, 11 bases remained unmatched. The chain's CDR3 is CASSQQVAGGYTDTQYF. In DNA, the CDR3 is TGTGCCAGCAGCCAACAAGTAGCGGGGGGCTATACGGATACGCAGTATTTT.

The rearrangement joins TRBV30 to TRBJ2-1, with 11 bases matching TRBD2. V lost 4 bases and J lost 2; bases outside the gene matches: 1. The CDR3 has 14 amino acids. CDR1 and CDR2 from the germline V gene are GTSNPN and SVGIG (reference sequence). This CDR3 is CAWKLAGAYNEQFF. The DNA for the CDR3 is TGTGCCTGGAAACTAGCGGGAGCCTACAATGAGCAGTTCTTC.

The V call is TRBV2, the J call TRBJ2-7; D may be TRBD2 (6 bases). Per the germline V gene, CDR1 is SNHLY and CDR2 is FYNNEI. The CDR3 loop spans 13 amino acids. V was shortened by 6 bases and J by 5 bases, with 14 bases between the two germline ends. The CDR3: CASSLGEVNEQYV. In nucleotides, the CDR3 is TGTGCCAGCAGCTTAGGGGAGGTTAACGAGCAGTACGTC.

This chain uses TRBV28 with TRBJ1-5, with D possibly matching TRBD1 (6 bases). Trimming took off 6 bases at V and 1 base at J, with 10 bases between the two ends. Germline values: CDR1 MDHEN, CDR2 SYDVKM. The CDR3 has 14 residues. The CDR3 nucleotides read TGTGCCAGCAGGACGGGGACAAGCAATCAGCCCCAGCATTTT. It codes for CASRTGTSNQPQHF.

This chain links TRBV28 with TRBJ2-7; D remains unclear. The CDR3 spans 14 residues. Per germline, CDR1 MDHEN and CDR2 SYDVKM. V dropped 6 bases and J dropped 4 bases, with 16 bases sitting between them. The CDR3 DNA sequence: TGTGCCAGCAGGACCCCCTTGCGGCCTTACGAGCAGTACGTC. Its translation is CASRTPLRPYEQYV.

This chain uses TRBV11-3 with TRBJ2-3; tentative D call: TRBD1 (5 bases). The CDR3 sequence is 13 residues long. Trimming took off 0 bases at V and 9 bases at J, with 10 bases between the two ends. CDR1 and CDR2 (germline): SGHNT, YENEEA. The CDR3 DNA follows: TGTGCCAGCAGCTTAGAAGGGGTCGGAACGCAGTATTTT. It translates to CASSLEGVGTQYF.

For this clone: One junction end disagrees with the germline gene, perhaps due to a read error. The CDR3 DNA reads TGTGCCAGCAGCAATCTACGGGACACGGAAGCTTTCTTT. It translates to CASSNLRDTEAFF. This chain uses TRBV11-3 with TRBJ1-1, with a possible D match to TRBD1 (6 bases). Germline lookup yields CDR1 SGHNT and CDR2 YENEEA. This CDR3 region has 13 residues. Supplemented by reference TRBV11-3 and TRBJ1-1, the full variable domain reads EAGVVQSPRYKIIEKKQPVAFWCNPISGHNTLYWYLQNLGQGPELLIRYENEEAVDDSQLPKDRFSAERLKGVDSTLKIQPAELGDSAVYLCASSNLRDTEAFFGQGTRLTVV.

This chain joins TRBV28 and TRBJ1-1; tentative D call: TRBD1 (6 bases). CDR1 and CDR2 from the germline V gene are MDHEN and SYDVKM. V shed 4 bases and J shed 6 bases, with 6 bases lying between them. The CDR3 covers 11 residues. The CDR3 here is CASSWGPEAFF. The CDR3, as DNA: TGTGCCAGCAGTTGGGGGCCTGAAGCTTTCTTT. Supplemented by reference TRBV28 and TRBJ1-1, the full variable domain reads DVKVTQSSRYLVKRTGEKVFLECVQDMDHENMFWYRQDPGLGLRLIYFSYDVKMKEKGDIPEGYSVSREKKERFSLILESASTNQTSMYLCASSWGPEAFFGQGTRLTVV.

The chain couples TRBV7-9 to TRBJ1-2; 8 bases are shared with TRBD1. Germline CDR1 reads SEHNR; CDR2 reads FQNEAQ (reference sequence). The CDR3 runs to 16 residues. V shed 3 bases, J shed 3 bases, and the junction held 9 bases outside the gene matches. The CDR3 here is CASSFEGQGVDYGYTF. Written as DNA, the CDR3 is TGTGCCAGCAGCTTCGAAGGACAGGGTGTGGACTATGGCTACACCTTC.

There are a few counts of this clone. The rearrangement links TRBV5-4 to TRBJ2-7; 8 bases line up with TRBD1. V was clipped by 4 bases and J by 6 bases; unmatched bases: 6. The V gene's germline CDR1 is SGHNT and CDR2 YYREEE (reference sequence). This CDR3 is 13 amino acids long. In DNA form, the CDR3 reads TGTGCCAGCAGCGGAGACAGGGGCCGCGAGCAGTACGTC. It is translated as CASSGDRGREQYV.

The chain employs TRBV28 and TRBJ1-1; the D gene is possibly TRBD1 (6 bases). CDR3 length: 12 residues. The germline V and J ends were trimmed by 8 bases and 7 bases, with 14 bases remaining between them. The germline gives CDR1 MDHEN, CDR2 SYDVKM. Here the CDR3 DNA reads TGTGCCAGCTCAGGGACACCCTTTGAAGCTTTCTTT. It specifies CASSGTPFEAFF.

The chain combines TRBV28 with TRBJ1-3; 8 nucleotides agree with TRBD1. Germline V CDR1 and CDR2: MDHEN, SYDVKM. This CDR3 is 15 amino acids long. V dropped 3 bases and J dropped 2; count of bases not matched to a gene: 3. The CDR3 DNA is TGTGCCAGCAGTTTGGGACAGGATACTGGAAACACCATATATTTT. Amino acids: CASSLGQDTGNTIYF.

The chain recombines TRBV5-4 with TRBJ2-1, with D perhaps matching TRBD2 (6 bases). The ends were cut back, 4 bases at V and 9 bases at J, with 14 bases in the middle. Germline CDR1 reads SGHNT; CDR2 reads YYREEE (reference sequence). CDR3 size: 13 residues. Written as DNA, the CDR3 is TGTGCCAGCAGCCCGGAACTAGCTGGTGAGCAGTTCTTC. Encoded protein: CASSPELAGEQFF.

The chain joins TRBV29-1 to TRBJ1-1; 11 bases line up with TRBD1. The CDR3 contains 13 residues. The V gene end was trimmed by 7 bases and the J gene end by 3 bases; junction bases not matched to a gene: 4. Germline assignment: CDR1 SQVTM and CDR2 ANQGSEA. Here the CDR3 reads CSALGQGDTEAFF. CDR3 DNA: TGCAGCGCCCTGGGACAGGGGGACACTGAAGCTTTCTTT.

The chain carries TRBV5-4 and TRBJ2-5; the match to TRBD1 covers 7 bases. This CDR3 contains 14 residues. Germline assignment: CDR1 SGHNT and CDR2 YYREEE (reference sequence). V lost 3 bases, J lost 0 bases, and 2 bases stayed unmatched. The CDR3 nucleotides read TGTGCCAGCAGCTCCGGGACAGACCAAGAGACCCAGTACTTC. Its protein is CASSSGTDQETQYF.